Listed below are T cell receptor beta chains from one sample, sequenced in a study of blood T cell repertoires in COVID-19. Using immunoSEQ multiplex PCR, the repertoire was profiled, and TCRdb retains in-frame clones only, with some absent. This repertoire shows 300,000 or so clones, about nine tenths found once; its top ten account for over 2%. What was sequenced was peripheral blood. Source of these receptors: a woman in her twenties or thirties with COVID-19, enrolled during active disease. Both conserved end residues are part of each CDR3. A D gene is named only where the DNA matches it firmly. Only some rows state a clone size, as once, few, many or a class for expanded clones.

clone size	D gene	V gene	J gene	CDR3 DNA	CDR3 protein
-	-	TRBV5-1	TRBJ2-2	TGCGCCAGCAGGAGGGGGAGCACCGGGGAGCTGTTTTTT	CASRRGSTGELFF
-	TRBD1	TRBV30	TRBJ1-1	TGTGCCTGGGCGACAGGGCCGAACACTGAAGCTTTCTTT	CAWATGPNTEAFF
-	-	TRBV30	TRBJ1-1	TGTGCCTGGAGTGACTCCACTGAAGCTTTCTTT	CAWSDSTEAFF
-	TRBD2	TRBV5-6	TRBJ2-5	TGTGCCAGCAGCTTGGGGGCTAGCGGAAACCAAGAGACCCAGTACTTC	CASSLGASGNQETQYF
-	-	TRBV25-1	TRBJ1-2	TGTGCCAGCAGTGAAGGAGACTATGGCTACACCTTC	CASSEGDYGYTF
-	-	TRBV2	TRBJ1-4	TGTGCCAGCAGTGAACTTACTGACTATAATGAAAAACTGTTTTTT	CASSELTDYNEKLFF
-	TRBD2	TRBV5-1	TRBJ2-1	TGCGCCAGCAGCTCTCTGACTAGCGGGGGCTACAATGAGCAGTTCTTC	CASSSLTSGGYNEQFF
-	TRBD1	TRBV5-4	TRBJ2-5	TGTGCCAGCAGCCCGGGACAGTCCCAAGAGACCCAGTACTTC	CASSPGQSQETQYF
-	-	TRBV5-4	TRBJ1-2	TGTGCCAGCAGCTTGGAAAGGGGCGGGGATGGCTACACCTTC	CASSLERGGDGYTF
-	-	TRBV9	TRBJ1-1	TGTGCCAGCAGCGGAGGTCTAACAGGGAACACTGAAGCTTTCTTT	CASSGGLTGNTEAFF
-	TRBD1	TRBV5-1	TRBJ1-2	TGCGCCAGCAGCCTTGACAGGGACCAGTATGGCTACACCTTC	CASSLDRDQYGYTF
-	-	TRBV5-1	TRBJ1-1	TGCGCCAGCAGCTTGGATGGTACAGGGAGCACTGAAGCTTTCTTT	CASSLDGTGSTEAFF
-	-	TRBV7-3	TRBJ2-1	TGTGCCAGCAGCCCGTTTAGCGTTGAGCAGTTCTTC	CASSPFSVEQFF
once	TRBD1	TRBV28	TRBJ1-2	TGTGCCAGCGGACAGGGGGGAAGCTATGGCTACACCTTC	CASGQGGSYGYTF
-	-	TRBV2	TRBJ2-7	TGTGCCAGCAGCGAGGTGTGGCGGGACGGCTACGAGCAGTACTTC	CASSEVWRDGYEQYF
-	-	TRBV5-5	TRBJ2-7	TGTGCCAGCAGCTTGGAGGGGCCGATTACCTACGAGCAGTACTTC	CASSLEGPITYEQYF
-	TRBD1	TRBV24-1	TRBJ1-1	TGTGCCACCAGTGATTTAACAGGGGGCGCGAGATTGAACACTGAAGCTTTCTTT	CATSDLTGGARLNTEAFF
-	-	TRBV6-5	TRBJ2-1	TGTGCCAGCAGTTACTCGTGGAGCAATGAGCAGTTCTTC	CASSYSWSNEQFF
once	-	TRBV21-1	TRBJ1-5	TGTGCCAGGTGGGAGACAGGAAAATCCTTCAATCAGCCCCAGCATTTT	CARWETGKSFNQPQHF
-	-	TRBV28	TRBJ1-3	TGTGCCAGCAGTTTTCCCGGCGCTCGGGACACCATATATTTT	CASSFPGARDTIYF